One and the same sample provided the 26 T cell receptor beta chains below, sequenced in a study of OX40 agonist ivuxolimab in advanced cancers. Repertoires were generated with immunoSEQ multiplex PCR, while TCRdb's copy carries only in-frame clones and drops some. The repertoire has fewer than 70,000 clones, over 65% of them found once; the top ten carry about 3.1%. Sequenced here: CD4+ or CD8+ T cells sorted from blood, sampled in a trial of the OX40 agonist ivuxolimab. The receptors come from an adult with an advanced solid tumor such as melanoma, head and neck, liver or kidney cancer.

The V gene is TRBV7-9, the J gene TRBJ2-1; a possible D gene is TRBD2 (5 bases). From germline, CDR1 is SEHNR and CDR2 FQNEAQ (reference sequence). Trimming took off 3 bases at V and 8 bases at J, with 20 bases between the two ends. The CDR3 is 16 residues long. CDR3 DNA: TGTGCCAGCAGCTTCGGGCTAGCAGCCCTTTGGGATGAGCAGTTCTTC. Translated: CASSFGLAALWDEQFF.

This chain links TRBV9 with TRBJ2-3; D is unclear. The V gene lost 0 bases and the J gene lost 0 bases, with 8 bases spanning the gap. The CDR3 loop spans 15 amino acids. Germline CDR1 SGDLS, CDR2 YYNGEE. CDR3 amino acids: CASSVDILSTDTQYF. CDR3 coding DNA: TGTGCCAGCAGCGTAGATATACTAAGCACAGATACGCAGTATTTT.

This clone was observed a handful of times. The genes are TRBV5-6 and TRBJ2-5, with TRBD2 matching 15 bases. The CDR3 runs to 16 residues. Germline V gene sequence: CDR1 SGHDT, CDR2 YYEEEE. V lost 7 bases, J lost 5 bases, and 9 bases stayed unmatched. CDR3 region: CASGLAGGPSTETQYF. For the CDR3, the DNA is TGTGCCAGCGGACTAGCGGGGGGGCCCAGTACCGAGACCCAGTACTTC.

The J gene is TRBJ1-1, the V gene TRBV5-1; D possibly corresponds to TRBD1 (5 bases). CDR1 and CDR2 from the germline V gene are SGHRS and YFSETQ. There are 15 residues in the CDR3. Trimming took off 0 bases at V and 4 bases at J, with 13 bases between the two ends. CDR3 protein: CASSLVGGGTTEAFF. The DNA of the CDR3 is TGCGCCAGCAGCTTGGTCGGGGGAGGAACCACTGAAGCTTTCTTT. The variable domain in full, with the rest retrieved from reference TRBV5-1 and TRBJ1-1, is KAGVTQTPRYLIKTRGQQVTLSCSPISGHRSVSWYQQTPGQGLQFLFEYFSETQRNKGNFPGRFSGRQFSNSRSEMNVSTLELGDSALYLCASSLVGGGTTEAFFGQGTRLTVV.

V and J are TRBV30 and TRBJ1-5; a possible D gene is TRBD1 (5 bases). This CDR3 is built from 13 residues. Germline V gives CDR1 GTSNPN, CDR2 SVGIG (reference sequence). The V end was cut by 8 bases, the J end by 7 bases, with 18 bases between. CDR3: CAPHGQGEQPQHF. The CDR3 DNA reads as TGTGCCCCACATGGCCAGGGAGAACAGCCCCAGCATTTT.

This clone was found once. This sequence joins TRBV7-2 and TRBJ2-7; 10 bases agree with TRBD2. V was pared by 5 bases and J by 5 bases, with 12 bases of the junction left unmatched. The CDR3 has 16 residues. Germline loops: CDR1 SGHTA, CDR2 FQGNSA. Here the CDR3 DNA reads TGTGCCAGCAGCGATTCATGGACTAGCGGCGGTCACGAGCAGTACTTC. Translating gives CASSDSWTSGGHEQYF.

J is TRBJ1-1 and V is TRBV18; TRBD1 might be the D (5 bases). V lost 3 bases and J lost 4, with 12 bases in between. Per the germline V gene, CDR1 is KGHSH and CDR2 is LQKENI. The CDR3 is 14 residues long. In nucleotides, the CDR3 is TGTGCCAGCTCACCCGCGTCTGGGGGCACTGAAGCTTTCTTT. It specifies CASSPASGGTEAFF.

The chain employs TRBV14 and TRBJ1-4; D might be TRBD1 (5 bases). Looked up from germline, CDR1 is SGHDN and CDR2 is FVKESK. Trimming cost V 0 bases and J 11 bases, with 13 bases left between them. The CDR3 totals 14 residues. CDR3 nucleotides: TGTGCCAGCAGCCAAGATGGACAAAGGAGGAAACTGTTTTTT. Amino acid sequence: CASSQDGQRRKLFF.

The CDR3 region has the DNA TGTGCCAGCAGTTTTCGAGTACCCGGGGGGCACCAAGAGACCCAGTACTTC. Amino acids: CASSFRVPGGHQETQYF. V usage is TRBV27 and J usage is TRBJ2-5, with D perhaps TRBD2 (7 bases). V lost 3 bases and J 0 bases, leaving 17 bases between the germline ends. CDR3 length equals 17 residues. The germline V gene encodes CDR1 MNHEY and CDR2 SMNVEV (reference sequence).

This sequence joins TRBV5-1 and TRBJ2-7; D is perhaps TRBD2 (6 bases). From germline, CDR1 is SGHRS and CDR2 YFSETQ. The CDR3 has 16 residues. Between the trimmed V and J ends, which lost 1 base and 0 bases, there was a span of 14 bases. CDR3 DNA sequence: TGCGCCAGCAGCTTGCTTCCGGGGGAGAGCTCCTACGAGCAGTACTTC. Protein: CASSLLPGESSYEQYF.

This chain links TRBV29-1 with TRBJ1-2, with D unresolved. The CDR3 has 13 residues. Germline CDR1 SQVTM, CDR2 ANQGSEA. The V and J ends lost 4 bases and 2 bases respectively, with 11 bases between them. For the CDR3, the DNA is TGCAGCGTTGTCCACCAACAGAACTATGGCTACACCTTC. Translating gives CSVVHQQNYGYTF.

The gene calls are TRBV5-4 and TRBJ2-1; a weak D match, TRBD2 (6 bases). Trimming took 4 bases from V and 0 from J, leaving 11 bases between them. CDR1 is SGHNT, CDR2 YYREEE, per germline (reference sequence). CDR3 size: 15 residues. The CDR3 sequence is CASSGAGSSYNEQFF. The CDR3 DNA reads as TGTGCCAGCAGCGGGGCGGGGAGCTCCTACAATGAGCAGTTCTTC.

The table lists this clone with a few counts. The V gene is TRBV5-1, the J gene TRBJ1-2; weak D call: TRBD1 (6 bases). Germline CDR1 SGHRS, CDR2 YFSETQ. Trimming removed 5 bases from V and 2 bases from J, with 10 bases in between. The CDR3 extends over 13 amino acids. CDR3 residues: CASSPGANYGYTF. The CDR3 region has the DNA TGCGCCAGCAGTCCAGGGGCGAACTATGGCTACACCTTC.

The chain uses TRBV7-3 and TRBJ2-3; 8 bases are shared with TRBD2. V lost 4 bases to trimming and J lost 4 bases; unmatched junction nucleotides: 7. Germline CDR1 is SGHTA and CDR2 is FQGTGA. CDR3 length: 15 residues. The CDR3 coding sequence is TGTGCCAGCAGCTCTCGCGGGGGGAACTCAGATACGCAGTATTTT. Its translation is CASSSRGGNSDTQYF.

This chain connects TRBV29-1 to TRBJ1-2; maybe TRBD1 (6 bases). The germline V gene encodes CDR1 SQVTM and CDR2 ANQGSEA. The CDR3 totals 12 residues. The V end lost 7 bases, the J end lost 2 bases, and 11 bases lay between the germline ends. The CDR3 nucleotides are TGCAGCGCCAGGACAGCGAACTATGGCTACACCTTC. Translated, it gives CSARTANYGYTF.

The rearrangement uses TRBV6-1 and TRBJ2-7; D gene ambiguous. Trimming removed 0 bases from V and 2 bases from J, with 8 bases in between. This CDR3 contains 14 residues. Germline loops: CDR1 MNHNS, CDR2 SASEGT. CDR3 DNA sequence: TGTGCCAGCAGTGAAGCGCGGAACCCCTACGAGCAGTACTTC. Its protein is CASSEARNPYEQYF.

CDR3 nucleotides: TGTGCCAGCAGCCCGACAGGGGCCAGCACAGATACGCAGTATTTT. Protein product: CASSPTGASTDTQYF. The rearrangement links TRBV28 to TRBJ2-3, with 8 nucleotides matching TRBD1. Germline V CDR1 and CDR2: MDHEN, SYDVKM. This CDR3 has 15 amino acids. V gave up 6 bases and J gave up 0 bases; unmatched junction bases: 5.

This rearrangement joins TRBV19 to TRBJ2-3; D not certain. The length of the CDR3 is 15 residues. Germline lookup yields CDR1 LNHDA and CDR2 SQIVND (reference sequence). Trimming cost V 6 bases and J 2 bases, with 15 bases left between them. The DNA of the CDR3 is TGTGCCAGTAGCCCAAATTCGGCTCTCACAGATACGCAGTATTTT. Protein sequence: CASSPNSALTDTQYF.

This clone was counted only a few times. This chain uses TRBV14 with TRBJ2-5, with D uncertain. Trimming shortened V by 1 base and J by 5 bases, and 8 bases separated the two germline ends. The length of the CDR3 is 13 residues. Germline lookup yields CDR1 SGHDN and CDR2 FVKESK. CDR3 loop: CASSQAPLETQYF. DNA for the CDR3: TGTGCCAGCAGCCAAGCCCCCCTGGAGACCCAGTACTTC. The whole variable domain, filled in from reference TRBV14 and TRBJ2-5, reads EAGVTQFPSHSVIEKGQTVTLRCDPISGHDNLYWYRRVMGKEIKFLLHFVKESKQDESGMPNNRFLAERTGGTYSTLKVQPAELEDSGVYFCASSQAPLETQYFGPGTRLLVL.

This chain links TRBV2 with TRBJ1-2; 8 nucleotides agree with TRBD1. This CDR3 contains 13 residues. The V gene end was trimmed by 5 bases and the J gene end by 5 bases; junction bases not matched to a gene: 4. Germline V CDR1 and CDR2: SNHLY, FYNNEI. The CDR3, as DNA: TGTGCCAGCAGTAGCGGACAGGGTTATGGCTACACCTTC. Its protein is CASSSGQGYGYTF. Variable domain in full (rest from reference TRBV2 and TRBJ1-2): EPEVTQTPSHQVTQMGQEVILRCVPISNHLYFYWYRQILGQKVEFLVSFYNNEISEKSEIFDDQFSVERPDGSNFTLKIRSTKLEDSAMYFCASSSGQGYGYTFGSGTRLTVV.

V usage is TRBV5-8 and J usage is TRBJ2-1; 9 positions match TRBD2. Trimming took 0 bases from V and 4 from J; bases not matched to a gene: 2. The CDR3 contains 15 residues. CDR1 and CDR2 (germline): SGHTS, YDEGEE. The CDR3 DNA follows: TGTGCCAGCAGCTTGGGACTAGCGGCTTACAATGAGCAGTTCTTC. Translation: CASSLGLAAYNEQFF.

This sequence joins TRBV6-5 and TRBJ1-3; D unresolved. The CDR3 is made up of 14 amino acids. CDR1 is MNHEY, CDR2 SVGAGI, per germline. Trimming removed 9 bases from V and 1 base from J, with 13 bases in between. CDR3 coding DNA: TGTGCCAGTGACCTGGAGTCTTCTGGAAACACCATATATTTT. The encoded protein is CASDLESSGNTIYF.

The CDR3 DNA reads as TGTGCCAGCAGTACCTTGGGGCAGGGGGTCTTCTACACCTTC. Translating gives CASSTLGQGVFYTF. The chain uses TRBV27 and TRBJ1-2; TRBD1 agrees at 7 bases. The V segment lost 5 bases and the J segment 10 bases; nucleotides outside the gene matches: 13. This CDR3 contains 14 residues. The germline V gene encodes CDR1 MNHEY and CDR2 SMNVEV (reference sequence).

The chain uses TRBV4-2 and TRBJ2-1; TRBD2 aligns across 7 bases. The germline V gene has CDR1 LGHNA and CDR2 YNFKEQ. The CDR3 consists of 17 residues. J was trimmed by 0 bases and V by 2 bases; bases with no gene match: 7. The DNA for the CDR3 is TGTGCCAGCAGCCAAAAATTATCGGGGGGCTCCTACAATGAGCAGTTCTTC. Its translation is CASSQKLSGGSYNEQFF.

This clone was seen only a few times. The chain recombines TRBV6-5 with TRBJ2-7, with a tentative D call TRBD2 (6 bases). The germline gives CDR1 MNHEY, CDR2 SVGAGI. Trimming removed 0 bases at V and 5 bases at J, with 14 bases between. CDR3 length: 15 amino acids. The CDR3 region has the DNA TGTGCCAGCAGTTACTCGAGCGAGGGGAGGAACGAGCAGTACTTC. This gives the protein CASSYSSEGRNEQYF.

This chain joins TRBV5-6 and TRBJ1-2; D is ambiguous. Germline-derived CDR1 and CDR2 are SGHDT and YYEEEE. V was trimmed by 2 bases and J by 8 bases, leaving 19 bases between them. CDR3 length: 15 residues. In nucleotides, the CDR3 is TGTGCCAGCAGCTTTCGGGCTAGGGATTGGGGAGGCTACACCTTC. Protein sequence: CASSFRARDWGGYTF.